The entry that follows covers one T cell receptor (beta chain) sequence. The antigen is not known. These data originate in a study of cytomegalovirus exposure and HLA in healthy donors. Findings and limits, study-wide: Later analysis revealed greater clonal expansion in HLA-associated TCR beta chains than in equally common others.

The PCR made use of 60 Vbeta and 13 Jbeta primers. TCRdb keeps only in-frame clones here, not all; method: immunoSEQ multiplex PCR. The table has under 300,000 clones, roughly 85% seen once. Trimming cost V 3 bases and J 3 bases; bases outside gene matches: 5. Germline CDR1 SGHDN, CDR2 FVKESK. The CDR3 sequence is 14 residues long. Sequencing was done on a sample of PBMCs. The chain links TRBV14 to TRBJ2-7; 7 bases are a match to TRBD2. This sequence was found in a man aged 35 to 55 in good health and CMV-seropositive. In nucleotides, the CDR3 is TGTGCCAGCAGCCATAGACTAGCTCGCTACGAGCAGTACTTC. Translated: CASSHRLARYEQYF.